A single sample gave rise to the 27 T cell receptor beta chains below, sequenced in a study of blood T cell repertoires in COVID-19 (dated by TCRdb to about 2020). The library was produced with the immunoSEQ multiplex PCR assay. TCRdb carries this immuneACCESS record with in-frame sequences only. Its versions omit some clonotypes, under half of them owing to an unresolved V gene in the studies checked, with the rest unexplained. Within this sample are tens of thousands of clones, with 88% of them counted one time only. 1.2% of the sample goes to the ten largest clones. Material: peripheral blood. The receptors stem from a woman aged 55-69 years with acute or convalescent COVID-19.

The CDR3 here is CASSQERTAGGTDTQYF. The CDR3 DNA reads TGCGCCAGCAGCCAAGAGCGCACTGCGGGAGGCACAGATACGCAGTATTTT. J is TRBJ2-3 and V is TRBV4-1, with TRBD2 matching 7 bases. V trimming: 0 bases; J trimming: 1 base; junction bases outside the gene matches: 7. Per the germline V gene, CDR1 is MGHRA and CDR2 is YSYEKL. CDR3 length: 17 residues.

Notes on this clone: At one boundary the junction diverges from the germline segment, which might be a read error. The rearrangement joins TRBV5-6 to TRBJ1-1, with D perhaps matching TRBD1 (5 bases). The CDR3 is 13 residues long. From germline, CDR1 is SGHDT and CDR2 YYEEEE. CDR3 sequence reads: CASSLASVGDAGF. CDR3 DNA: TGTGCCAGCAGCTTGGCCTCCGTCGGGGACGCGGGGTTT.

The rearrangement joins TRBV25-1 to TRBJ2-3, with D unclear. CDR1 MGHDK and CDR2 SYGVNS come from the germline V gene. The CDR3 has 13 residues. The ends were cut back, 3 bases at V and 3 bases at J, with 7 bases in the middle. The CDR3 loop is CASSDRVTDTQYF. CDR3 in DNA: TGTGCCAGCAGTGACCGGGTAACAGATACGCAGTATTTT.

The CDR3 sequence is CASSAGVNYGYTF. The CDR3 DNA reads TGTGCCAGCAGTGCAGGCGTGAACTATGGCTACACCTTC. The J gene is TRBJ1-2, the V gene TRBV6-4, with D uncertain. V was pared by 4 bases and J by 2 bases, with 8 bases between. The CDR3 length is 13 residues. Looked up from germline, CDR1 is MRHNA and CDR2 is SNTAGT.

The chain is built from TRBV12-5 and TRBJ1-5, with 9 positions matching TRBD1. Per germline, CDR1 LGHNT and CDR2 FRNRAP. CDR3 length equals 19 residues. With 0 bases clipped from V and 0 bases from J, the junction kept 9 bases outside the gene matches. CDR3 region: CASGLVWDRVGYSNQPQHF. CDR3 DNA: TGTGCTAGTGGTTTGGTTTGGGACAGGGTAGGTTATAGCAATCAGCCCCAGCATTTT. Full variable domain (outside the CDR3, taken from reference TRBV12-5 and TRBJ1-5): DARVTQTPRHKVTEMGQEVTMRCQPILGHNTVFWYRQTMMQGLELLAYFRNRAPLDDSGMPKDRFSAEMPDATLATLKIQPSEPRDSAVYFCASGLVWDRVGYSNQPQHFGDGTRLSIL.

The J gene is TRBJ2-1, the V gene TRBV11-2; 10 positions agree with TRBD2. Looked up from germline, CDR1 is SGHAT and CDR2 is FQNNGV. The V gene end was trimmed by 3 bases and the J gene end by 4 bases; junction bases not matched to a gene: 3. The CDR3 totals 15 residues. The CDR3 nucleotides read TGTGCCAGCAGCTTCGGACTAGCGGTTTACAATGAGCAGTTCTTC. Its protein is CASSFGLAVYNEQFF. The whole variable domain, remainder taken from reference TRBV11-2 and TRBJ2-1, is EAGVAQSPRYKIIEKRQSVAFWCNPISGHATLYWYQQILGQGPKLLIQFQNNGVVDDSQLPKDRFSAERLKGVDSTLKIQPAKLEDSAVYLCASSFGLAVYNEQFFGPGTRLTVL.

The chain is built from TRBV29-1 and TRBJ2-1; TRBD2 agrees at 14 bases. Germline trimming cut 7 bases from V and 9 bases from J; bases unmatched to any gene: 2. Germline V gives CDR1 SQVTM, CDR2 ANQGSEA. The CDR3 runs 12 residues. In nucleotides, the CDR3 is TGCAGCGGTGGGACTAGCGGGAGTGAGCAGTTCTTC. Translated, it gives CSGGTSGSEQFF.

This clone was seen only once. The rearrangement links TRBV5-1 to TRBJ2-5; 7 bases fit TRBD2. The CDR3 covers 15 residues. The trim removed 0 bases at V and 1 base at J, leaving 3 bases unmatched. Germline values: CDR1 SGHRS, CDR2 YFSETQ. As DNA, the CDR3 is TGCGCCAGCAGCTTGGGACTAGCCGGCCAAGAGACCCAGTACTTC. The encoded protein is CASSLGLAGQETQYF.

This clone was counted between two and nine times. The chain recombines TRBV7-9 with TRBJ1-4; possibly TRBD1 for D (6 bases). The CDR3 runs 14 residues. V lost 5 bases and J lost 0, with 7 bases in between. The germline CDR1 and CDR2 sequences are SEHNR and FQNEAQ (reference sequence). The CDR3 nucleotides are TGTGCCAGCAGCGGGGGCGCAACTAATGAAAAACTGTTTTTT. Translating gives CASSGGATNEKLFF.

The rearrangement links TRBV12-1 to TRBJ2-7; TRBD1 was called by the table and not checked on the DNA. TRBV12-1 is tagged as a pseudogene. CDR3 length: 18 amino acids. CDR3 in amino acids: CASSPTGEDAERLYEQYV. The CDR3 nucleotides read TGTGCCAGCAGTCCGACAGGGGAAGACGCGGAGAGACTTTACGAGCAGTACGTC.

The chain joins TRBV18 to TRBJ1-5; perhaps TRBD1 as D (6 bases). This CDR3 region has 17 residues. CDR1 is KGHSH and CDR2 is LQKENI in the germline V gene. Trimming took 2 bases from V and 2 from J, leaving 16 bases between them. CDR3 DNA: TGTGCCAGCTCACCAAACAGGGCGAGTAATGGCAATCAGCCCCAGCATTTT. Translated: CASSPNRASNGNQPQHF.

The rearrangement uses TRBV21-1 and TRBJ2-5; TRBD2 was called by the table and not checked on the DNA. TRBV21-1 represents a pseudogene. The CDR3 extends over 16 amino acids. CDR3 in amino acids: CASTEEGRALQETQYF. CDR3 DNA: TGTGCCAGCACCGAGGAGGGAAGGGCACTTCAAGAGACCCAGTACTTC.

This CDR3 is CASSIGLANTGELFF. For the CDR3, the DNA is TGTGCCAGTAGTATAGGACTAGCGAACACCGGGGAGCTGTTTTTT. The gene calls are TRBV19 and TRBJ2-2, with TRBD2 as a possible D gene (6 bases). Trimming removed 1 base at V and 0 bases at J, with 6 bases between. The germline V gene has CDR1 LNHDA and CDR2 SQIVND (reference sequence). The CDR3 length is 15 residues.

V is TRBV6-5 and J is TRBJ1-3; perhaps TRBD1 as D (6 bases). Germline CDR1 is MNHEY and CDR2 is SVGAGI. Trimming took 2 bases from V and 4 from J, leaving 15 bases between them. The CDR3 has 16 amino acids. The CDR3, as DNA: TGTGCCAGCAGTTACCCAGCCTCGACAGGAGGAAACACCATATATTTT. This encodes CASSYPASTGGNTIYF.

The V gene is TRBV5-1, the J gene TRBJ2-5, with TRBD2 matching 7 bases. The germline CDR1 and CDR2 sequences are SGHRS and YFSETQ. The CDR3 has 18 amino acids. Unmatched junction bases numbered 13, after V lost 1 base and J lost 1 base. CDR3 coding DNA: TGCGCCAGCAGCTTGACACCGCGGGGGACCGAACCCCAAGAGACCCAGTACTTC. Its translation is CASSLTPRGTEPQETQYF.

V gene TRBV24-1 combines with J gene TRBJ2-3; perhaps TRBD2 as D (5 bases). V lost 4 bases and J 1 base, leaving 20 bases between the germline ends. Germline loops: CDR1 KGHDR, CDR2 SFDVKD. There are 18 residues in the CDR3. CDR3 sequence: CATSDRSPSGAGTDTQYF. The CDR3 DNA follows: TGTGCCACCAGTGACCGATCCCCGAGCGGAGCTGGCACAGATACGCAGTATTTT.

V is TRBV7-8 and J is TRBJ2-7; possibly TRBD1 for D (6 bases). The CDR3 totals 14 residues. CDR1 SGHVS and CDR2 FQNEAQ come from the germline V gene. V shed 0 bases and J shed 2 bases, with 8 bases lying between them. This CDR3 reads CASSLAPGAYEQYV. In DNA, the CDR3 is TGTGCCAGCAGCTTAGCGCCAGGGGCCTACGAGCAGTACGTC.

The chain recombines TRBV7-3 with TRBJ2-2; 7 bases map to TRBD1. Per germline, CDR1 SGHTA and CDR2 FQGTGA. The V and J ends lost 6 bases and 5 bases, in that order; junction bases with no gene match: 3. This CDR3 region has 13 residues. The chain's CDR3 is CASSEQGTGELFF. The CDR3 DNA reads TGTGCCAGCAGTGAACAGGGGACCGGGGAGCTGTTTTTT.

V and J are TRBV27 and TRBJ2-1; tentative D call: TRBD1 (5 bases). CDR1 is MNHEY and CDR2 is SMNVEV in the germline V gene (reference sequence). With 1 base removed from V and 10 bases from J, the gap between germline ends came to 11 bases. The CDR3 length is 13 residues. Here the CDR3 DNA reads TGTGCCAGCAGTTTATGGGGCAGAAAAGAGCAGTTCTTC. Its protein product is CASSLWGRKEQFF.

This clone was observed a handful of times. The chain is built from TRBV20-1 and TRBJ1-5; 8 bases line up with TRBD1. The CDR3 runs to 13 residues. Germline CDR1 is DFQATT and CDR2 is SNEGSKA (reference sequence). After removal of 3 bases from V and 9 bases from J, the junction contained 7 bases not matched to a gene. CDR3 nucleotide sequence: TGCAGTGCTAGTGAGACAGGGGACCGGCCCCAGCATTTT. Translating it yields CSASETGDRPQHF.

J is TRBJ2-2 and V is TRBV7-2; 7 bases align to TRBD2. The germline CDR1 and CDR2 sequences are SGHTA and FQGNSA. V was clipped by 4 bases and J by 7 bases; unmatched bases: 6. The CDR3 length is 14 residues. In DNA, the CDR3 is TGTGCCAGCAGCTCCGTAGCGGGCGACGGGGAGCTGTTTTTT. It translates to CASSSVAGDGELFF.

This chain joins TRBV28 and TRBJ2-7; 8 positions agree with TRBD2. The junction had 2 bases not matched to a gene; V was cut back by 6 bases and J by 7 bases. This CDR3 has 11 amino acids. From germline, CDR1 is MDHEN and CDR2 SYDVKM. CDR3 in DNA: TGTGCCAGCAGGTCGGGGGGGGAGCAGTACGTC. Protein product: CASRSGGEQYV.

The chain uses TRBV19 and TRBJ2-2, with a possible D match to TRBD1 (6 bases). CDR1 and CDR2 from the germline V gene are LNHDA and SQIVND (reference sequence). The CDR3 sequence is 16 residues long. Trimming cost V 3 bases and J 3 bases, with 14 bases left between them. CDR3 in DNA: TGTGCCAGTAGTATGTTGTGGGGGCAGGACACCGGGGAGCTGTTTTTT. It yields the protein CASSMLWGQDTGELFF.

J is TRBJ1-1 and V is TRBV11-2; TRBD1 matches 7 bases. The CDR3 contains 13 residues. Germline-derived CDR1 and CDR2 are SGHAT and FQNNGV. V shed 3 bases, J shed 8 bases, and the junction held 6 bases outside the gene matches. CDR3 nucleotides: TGTGCCAGCAGCTTGCGTCTACAGGGGGAAGCTTTCTTT. Translated, it gives CASSLRLQGEAFF.

Only one count was recorded for this clone. The J gene is TRBJ2-7, the V gene TRBV5-4, with TRBD1 as a possible D gene (6 bases). The CDR3 is 13 residues long. Germline V CDR1 and CDR2: SGHNT, YYREEE (reference sequence). Trimming pared 2 bases from V and 6 bases from J, leaving 12 bases between. The CDR3 reads CASSFLGTPEQYV. CDR3 bases: TGTGCCAGCAGCTTCTTAGGGACACCCGAGCAGTACGTC.

The chain links TRBV5-1 to TRBJ2-2; the D is unclear. Germline-derived CDR1 and CDR2 are SGHRS and YFSETQ. Deletions cut 4 bases from V and 8 bases from J, with 15 bases between. The CDR3 length is 14 residues. CDR3 in amino acids: CASSLAAERGELFF. CDR3 sequence (DNA): TGCGCCAGCAGCCTGGCGGCGGAGAGGGGGGAGCTGTTTTTT.

The V call is TRBV28, the J call TRBJ1-1; D is possibly TRBD1 (5 bases). Deletions cut 1 base from V and 0 bases from J, with 9 bases between. CDR3 length equals 15 residues. Germline CDR1 reads MDHEN; CDR2 reads SYDVKM. The CDR3 is CASSLYRGVNTEAFF. CDR3 in DNA: TGTGCCAGCAGTTTATACCGGGGGGTGAACACTGAAGCTTTCTTT.